This record looks at one T cell receptor (beta chain) sequence and its context. Its antigen remains unidentified. The data derive from a study of OX40 agonist ivuxolimab in advanced cancers. As for the study in general: The study treated patients with ivuxolimab, an agonistic anti-OX40 (CD134) antibody.

Measured with immunoSEQ multiplex PCR; TCRdb has only the in-frame clones, and not every one. In the table there are 25,000 to 35,000 clones, 80% to 95% of which are singletons. Study-wide points: People who partly responded at 0.1-3.0 mg/kg had some of the least clonal expansion seen.

Sequencing was performed on CD4+ or CD8+ T cells sorted from blood, taken in a trial of the OX40 agonist ivuxolimab. This TCR was sampled from an adult with an advanced solid tumor such as melanoma, head and neck, liver or kidney cancer.

CDR3 coding DNA: TGTGCCAGCAGCTCGGATCGGGGATACGAGCAGTACTTC. Protein sequence: CASSSDRGYEQYF. The genes are TRBV5-6 and TRBJ2-7; D might be TRBD2 (5 bases). Trimming shortened V by 3 bases and J by 4 bases, and 11 bases separated the two germline ends. The CDR3 has 13 amino acids. Per germline, CDR1 SGHDT and CDR2 YYEEEE.